What follows are 4 T cell receptor beta chains derived from one specimen sequenced in a study of cytomegalovirus exposure and HLA in healthy donors. Researchers ran the PCR with 60 Vbeta and 13 Jbeta primers. The protocol was immunoSEQ multiplex PCR, while the TCRdb copy is restricted to in-frame clones and leaves out a portion. The repertoire holds around 120,000 clones, around 80% seen once, with about 4% in the top ten. The sample was PBMCs. The receptors stem from a woman in her forties in good health and CMV-seronegative.

This clone occurred once. The CDR3, as DNA: TGTGCCAGCAGCCTTGGAGGGAGACCCTATAATTCACCCCTCCACTTT. Translating it yields CASSLGGRPYNSPLHF. The chain is built from TRBV28 and TRBJ1-6; the D is unclear. The length of the CDR3 is 16 residues. Trimming took 6 bases from V and 2 from J, leaving 14 bases between them. CDR1 is MDHEN, CDR2 SYDVKM, per germline.

V and J are TRBV9 and TRBJ1-1; D is ambiguous. V was shortened by 0 bases and J by 0 bases, with 9 bases between the two germline ends. The germline V gene has CDR1 SGDLS and CDR2 YYNGEE. The CDR3 consists of 15 residues. CDR3 amino acids: CASSVDWAMNTEAFF. The CDR3 DNA follows: TGTGCCAGCAGCGTAGATTGGGCCATGAACACTGAAGCTTTCTTT.

The genes are TRBV7-2 and TRBJ2-7; 9 nucleotides agree with TRBD2. V gave up 5 bases and J gave up 3 bases; unmatched junction bases: 8. Germline values: CDR1 SGHTA, CDR2 FQGNSA. The CDR3 consists of 15 residues. The CDR3 sequence: CASSEPLAGIYEQYF. DNA of the CDR3: TGTGCCAGCAGCGAACCCCTAGCGGGAATCTACGAGCAGTACTTC. The complete variable domain, with remaining parts taken from reference TRBV7-2 and TRBJ2-7, reads GAGVSQSPSNKVTEKGKDVELRCDPISGHTALYWYRQSLGQGLEFLIYFQGNSAPDKSGLPSDRFSAERTGGSVSTLTIQRTQQEDSAVYLCASSEPLAGIYEQYFGPGTRLTVT.

The chain has TRBV18 and TRBJ2-7; TRBD1 agrees at 7 bases. The trim removed 10 bases at V and 6 bases at J, leaving 9 bases unmatched. The CDR3 has 12 residues. Per germline, CDR1 KGHSH and CDR2 LQKENI. CDR3 nucleotide sequence: TGTGCCACCAGACAGGGAACGAGCGAGCAGTACTTC. Translation gives CATRQGTSEQYF.